This paragraph covers one T cell receptor beta chain sequence. Its specificity is not known. The CDR3 sequence is 14 residues long. V gave up 4 bases and J gave up 4 bases, with 16 bases separating them. From germline, CDR1 is SQVTM and CDR2 ANQGSEA. Treatment reported: roughly 10-day PBMC culture with coronavirus spike peptide pools or control peptides (ViraFEST assay). This record belongs to a study of vaccination and CD4 T cells after COVID-19. At the level of the study: Post-COVID draws followed diagnosis by a median around 95 days (range 35 to 161).

Cultured CD4+ T cell DNA underwent sequencing with the Oncomine TCR Beta short-read assay. MiXCR was run by TCRdb on the PCR reads, yielding one entry per CDR3 protein. This sample has about 18,000 distinct CDR3 sequences; roughly three fifths occur once, and the top ten carry less than 5.5%. The TCR originated in a human donor who had recovered from COVID-19. The sequences come from CD4+ T cells from blood, cultured in vitro, collected after SARS-CoV-2 vaccination. V and J are TRBV29-1 and TRBJ1-1; no reliable D call. CDR3: CSVVIRWLGTEAFF. In nucleotides, the CDR3 is TGCAGCGTTGTCATACGGTGGCTAGGCACTGAAGCTTTCTTT.